The 27 T cell receptor beta chains given below trace back to one sample, sequenced in a study of CD8+ T cells in alopecia areata. Extraction and reverse transcription of RNA yielded cDNA as the sequencing template. TCRdb keeps only in-frame clones here, not all; method: immunoSEQ multiplex PCR. Of approximately 140,000 clones detected, 85% to 90% appear once; the ten largest clones hold less than 15%. Specified treatment: oral pan-JAK inhibitor, 5-10 mg twice daily. Sequencing used CD8+ T cells sorted from blood, obtained at week 4, from a patient treated with tofacitinib. These receptors came from a human donor with alopecia areata.

The rearrangement joins TRBV27 to TRBJ2-7; D not resolved. The CDR3 runs to 13 residues. Germline assignment: CDR1 MNHEY and CDR2 SMNVEV (reference sequence). Trimming shortened V by 2 bases and J by 2 bases, and 7 bases separated the two germline ends. The CDR3 bases are TGTGCCAGCAGTTTAGGGGATACCTACGAGCAGTACTTC. This sequence encodes CASSLGDTYEQYF.

The V call is TRBV29-1, the J call TRBJ2-1, with 7 bases identical to TRBD1. There are 13 residues in the CDR3. CDR1 is SQVTM, CDR2 ANQGSEA, per germline. V lost 7 bases to trimming and J lost 5 bases; unmatched junction nucleotides: 8. CDR3 DNA sequence: TGCAGCGCGACAGGGTCAGGTAACAATGAGCAGTTCTTC. This gives the protein CSATGSGNNEQFF.

V usage is TRBV23-1 and J usage is TRBJ1-1, with D maybe TRBD1 (6 bases). TRBV23-1 is an open reading frame whose function is uncertain. CDR3 length: 16 amino acids. Trimming removed 3 bases at V and 0 bases at J, with 14 bases between. The CDR3 region has the DNA TGCGCCAGCAGTCAGGAGGACAGAACTATGAACACTGAAGCTTTCTTT. Translating gives CASSQEDRTMNTEAFF.

This rearrangement joins TRBV15 to TRBJ1-2; D not resolved. This CDR3 has 14 residues. Germline loops: CDR1 LNHNV, CDR2 YYDKDF (reference sequence). V was pared by 3 bases and J by 0 bases, with 8 bases between. This CDR3 is CATSSQETNYGYTF. The CDR3 coding sequence is TGTGCCACCAGCAGCCAAGAAACTAACTATGGCTACACCTTC. Full variable domain (missing parts from reference TRBV15 and TRBJ1-2): DAMVIQNPRYQVTQFGKPVTLSCSQTLNHNVMYWYQQKSSQAPKLLFHYYDKDFNNEADTPDNFQSRRPNTSFCFLDIRSPGLGDTAMYLCATSSQETNYGYTFGSGTRLTVV.

This clone was recorded once. The chain has TRBV5-1 and TRBJ1-2, with D perhaps matching TRBD1 (6 bases). Germline lookup yields CDR1 SGHRS and CDR2 YFSETQ. The CDR3 loop spans 12 amino acids. The germline V and J ends were trimmed by 4 bases and 4 bases, with 8 bases remaining between them. This CDR3 is CASSLDSYGYTF. The CDR3 DNA follows: TGCGCCAGCAGCCTGGACAGCTATGGCTACACCTTC.

The chain employs TRBV6-1 and TRBJ2-3; no clear D gene. In germline, CDR1 is MNHNS, CDR2 SASEGT. The CDR3 runs to 13 residues. V was trimmed by 3 bases and J by 2 bases, leaving 6 bases between them. This CDR3 is CASSDSDTDTQYF. CDR3 sequence (DNA): TGTGCCAGCAGTGACTCAGACACAGATACGCAGTATTTT.

The chain employs TRBV29-1 and TRBJ2-7; the D call may be TRBD1 or TRBD2 (5 bases each). Germline V gene sequence: CDR1 SQVTM, CDR2 ANQGSEA. V gave up 5 bases and J gave up 0 bases, with 14 bases separating them. The CDR3 contains 14 residues. As DNA, the CDR3 is TGCAGCGTTACGTTCAGGGACCGCTCCTACGAGCAGTACTTC. It encodes CSVTFRDRSYEQYF.

The V call is TRBV18, the J call TRBJ2-3; 10 bases map to TRBD2. The CDR3 has 18 residues. With 3 bases clipped from V and 6 bases from J, the junction kept 15 bases outside the gene matches. The germline CDR1 and CDR2 sequences are KGHSH and LQKENI. The CDR3 DNA reads as TGTGCCAGCTCACCCGACTTTAGCGGGGGGCCTTTGGTGGATACGCAGTATTTT. It translates to CASSPDFSGGPLVDTQYF.

This clone was observed a few times. The J gene is TRBJ2-7, the V gene TRBV29-1, with D possibly being TRBD1 (6 bases). The CDR3 has 14 amino acids. CDR1 is SQVTM, CDR2 ANQGSEA, per germline. Trimming removed 7 bases from V and 2 bases from J, with 18 bases in between. Written as DNA, the CDR3 is TGCAGCGCCACCCCAGGACAGCCCCCCTACGAGCAGTACTTC. Protein sequence: CSATPGQPPYEQYF.

The chain carries TRBV19 and TRBJ2-1; tentatively, D is TRBD1 or TRBD2 (6 bases each). The CDR3 covers 16 residues. Germline CDR1 and CDR2: LNHDA and SQIVND (reference sequence). V gave up 2 bases and J gave up 0 bases, with 11 bases separating them. CDR3 amino acids: CASSISTGASYNEQFF. CDR3 sequence (DNA): TGTGCCAGTAGTATATCCACGGGGGCCTCCTACAATGAGCAGTTCTTC.

The chain recombines TRBV9 with TRBJ2-1, with 9 bases lining up with TRBD2. CDR1 is SGDLS, CDR2 YYNGEE, per germline. This CDR3 is built from 16 residues. Losses at the gene ends were 0 bases for V and 7 bases for J; bases not matched to a gene: 8. The CDR3 DNA is TGTGCCAGCAGCGTAGGAGGCGGGAGGGCCTTGAATGAGCAGTTCTTC. Translated: CASSVGGGRALNEQFF. Together with reference TRBV9 and TRBJ2-1, the CDR3 gives the full variable domain: DSGVTQTPKHLITATGQRVTLRCSPRSGDLSVYWYQQSLDQGLQFLIQYYNGEERAKGNILERFSAQQFPDLHSELNLSSLELGDSALYFCASSVGGGRALNEQFFGPGTRLTVL.

The rearrangement joins TRBV7-9 to TRBJ2-7; D ambiguous. This CDR3 contains 13 residues. Germline CDR1 is SEHNR and CDR2 is FQNEAQ (reference sequence). Trimming removed 11 bases at V and 2 bases at J, with 16 bases between. CDR3 amino acids: CAHQSFETYEQYF. The DNA for the CDR3 is TGTGCCCACCAGTCCTTCGAGACCTACGAGCAGTACTTC.

This chain joins TRBV7-2 and TRBJ1-4; perhaps TRBD1 as D (5 bases). The V gene lost 4 bases and the J gene lost 8 bases, with 20 bases spanning the gap. CDR1 and CDR2 from the germline V gene are SGHTA and FQGNSA. CDR3 length equals 16 residues. The CDR3 region is CASSYPRSGGEEKLFF. The CDR3 coding sequence is TGTGCCAGCAGCTACCCGCGTAGTGGGGGGGAAGAAAAACTGTTTTTT.

This chain uses TRBV27 with TRBJ2-7; D remains ambiguous. This CDR3 is built from 16 residues. Trimming shortened V by 6 bases and J by 6 bases, and 24 bases separated the two germline ends. Looked up from germline, CDR1 is MNHEY and CDR2 is SMNVEV (reference sequence). This CDR3 reads CASSPGSFRYTVEQYF. In DNA, the CDR3 is TGTGCCAGCAGCCCAGGCAGCTTCCGATACACGGTCGAGCAGTACTTC.

The V gene is TRBV29-1, the J gene TRBJ2-1; TRBD2 matches at 12 bases. The CDR3 spans 17 residues. V gave up 2 bases and J gave up 7 bases; unmatched junction bases: 12. The germline gives CDR1 SQVTM, CDR2 ANQGSEA. The chain's CDR3 is CSVEWAGGTSGPNEQFF. The CDR3 DNA is TGCAGCGTTGAATGGGCGGGGGGGACTAGCGGGCCAAATGAGCAGTTCTTC.

J is TRBJ1-6 and V is TRBV10-3; 7 bases are a match to TRBD1. V dropped 2 bases and J dropped 6; count of bases not matched to a gene: 4. Germline V gives CDR1 ENHRY, CDR2 SYGVKD. This CDR3 has 15 residues. The CDR3 DNA follows: TGTGCCATCAGTGAGCCGGGACAGATTAATTCACCCCTCCACTTT. This gives the protein CAISEPGQINSPLHF.

The chain couples TRBV30 to TRBJ2-7; 7 bases are shared with TRBD2. V was pared by 1 base and J by 2 bases, with 14 bases of the junction left unmatched. This CDR3 is built from 17 residues. Looked up from germline, CDR1 is GTSNPN and CDR2 is SVGIG (reference sequence). CDR3 in DNA: TGTGCCTGGAGTGCCCCGGACGCGGCGGGGGAAACCTACGAGCAGTACTTC. Translation gives CAWSAPDAAGETYEQYF.

This sequence joins TRBV5-1 and TRBJ2-2, with D unclear. CDR3 length: 13 amino acids. Germline values: CDR1 SGHRS, CDR2 YFSETQ. V was pared by 1 base and J by 5 bases, with 6 bases between. DNA for the CDR3: TGCGCCAGCAGCTTGACACATACCGGGGAGCTGTTTTTT. Its protein product is CASSLTHTGELFF.

This chain uses TRBV7-9 with TRBJ1-2; no clear D gene. The V and J ends lost 1 base and 1 base respectively, with 4 bases between them. This CDR3 has 13 amino acids. Per germline, CDR1 SEHNR and CDR2 FQNEAQ (reference sequence). The CDR3 loop is CASSLGINYGYTF. The CDR3 DNA reads as TGTGCCAGCAGCTTAGGAATTAACTATGGCTACACCTTC.

The chain carries TRBV6-1 and TRBJ1-5; D may be TRBD1 (5 bases). Trimming stripped 0 bases from V and 2 bases from J, with 5 bases between. Looked up from germline, CDR1 is MNHNS and CDR2 is SASEGT. The CDR3 sequence is 14 residues long. CDR3 DNA sequence: TGTGCCAGCAGTGAAGCAGGGGGCAATCAGCCCCAGCATTTT. Encoded protein: CASSEAGGNQPQHF.

The chain recombines TRBV27 with TRBJ1-2; 8 bases are a match to TRBD1. CDR3 length: 14 amino acids. After removal of 3 bases from V and 8 bases from J, the junction contained 8 bases not matched to a gene. Germline V gene lookup returns CDR1 MNHEY and CDR2 SMNVEV (reference sequence). The CDR3 region is CASSFGTGPGGYTF. CDR3 nucleotide sequence: TGTGCCAGCAGTTTCGGGACAGGCCCAGGAGGCTACACCTTC.

The gene calls are TRBV29-1 and TRBJ2-3; D is undetermined. CDR3 length: 16 residues. Germline V CDR1 and CDR2: SQVTM, ANQGSEA. With 3 bases removed from V and 2 bases from J, the gap between germline ends came to 18 bases. CDR3 sequence: CSVEGSAASPTDTQYF. The CDR3 bases are TGCAGCGTTGAGGGTTCTGCAGCCTCACCCACAGATACGCAGTATTTT.

The rearrangement joins TRBV6-1 to TRBJ1-2; a weak D match, TRBD1 (5 bases). Deletions cut 1 base from V and 8 bases from J, with 17 bases between. This CDR3 is built from 15 residues. Per the germline V gene, CDR1 is MNHNS and CDR2 is SASEGT. CDR3 region: CASSEGTWPGNGYTF. The CDR3 bases are TGTGCCAGCAGTGAAGGAACTTGGCCAGGGAACGGCTACACCTTC.

This clone has only one observation. This rearrangement joins TRBV9 to TRBJ1-1, with a possible D match to TRBD1 (5 bases). Germline CDR1 SGDLS, CDR2 YYNGEE. Trimming shortened V by 3 bases and J by 7 bases, and 13 bases separated the two germline ends. The CDR3 contains 13 residues. The chain's CDR3 is CASSGGVPDEAFF. The CDR3 DNA follows: TGTGCCAGCAGCGGAGGGGTTCCGGATGAAGCTTTCTTT.

The V gene is TRBV7-9, the J gene TRBJ1-4; 10 bases match TRBD1. CDR3 length: 15 amino acids. Germline assignment: CDR1 SEHNR and CDR2 FQNEAQ (reference sequence). V gave up 5 bases and J gave up 6 bases; unmatched junction bases: 6. The CDR3 protein is CASSPRDRGHEKLFF. DNA for the CDR3: TGTGCCAGCAGCCCCCGGGACAGGGGACATGAAAAACTGTTTTTT.

The rearrangement links TRBV2 to TRBJ1-4; the match to TRBD1 covers 7 bases. The CDR3 is 15 amino acids. Germline CDR1 and CDR2: SNHLY and FYNNEI. Trimming cost V 10 bases and J 8 bases; bases outside gene matches: 16. The CDR3 DNA is TGTGCCAACAGACCGCTACAGGGGCAGCGAGAAAAACTGTTTTTT. Residues: CANRPLQGQREKLFF.

This chain uses TRBV9 with TRBJ2-6; no clear D gene. Germline V gives CDR1 SGDLS, CDR2 YYNGEE. CDR3 size: 15 residues. Trimming stripped 3 bases from V and 0 bases from J, with 7 bases between. The CDR3 loop reads CASSDLHSGANVLTF. CDR3 coding DNA: TGTGCCAGCAGCGACTTGCACTCTGGGGCCAACGTCCTGACTTTC. The variable domain in full, with the rest retrieved from reference TRBV9 and TRBJ2-6, is DSGVTQTPKHLITATGQRVTLRCSPRSGDLSVYWYQQSLDQGLQFLIQYYNGEERAKGNILERFSAQQFPDLHSELNLSSLELGDSALYFCASSDLHSGANVLTFGAGSRLTVL.